The entry below gives a single T cell receptor beta chain sequence along with its context. The antigen is unknown. This entry is derived from a study of response to subunit inactivated influenza vaccine. One entry per CDR3 protein, called by TCRdb with MiXCR from the RT-PCR reads. The sample lists over 300,000 distinct CDR3 sequences; just over 20% were seen once. This CDR3 comprises 14 residues. Trimming shortened V by 2 bases and J by 5 bases, and 12 bases separated the two germline ends. Germline CDR1 MNHEY, CDR2 SVGAGI. General study results and limits: Each seasonal flu vaccination may recruit only limited new T cells, authors suggested.

The chain links TRBV6-5 to TRBJ2-5; weak D call: TRBD1 (5 bases). The material sequenced was PBMCs from blood, taken approximately 20 months after vaccination. This receptor was identified in a man between 50 and 70 years old who received an inactivated influenza vaccine. The CDR3 nucleotides are TGTGCCAGCAGTTACCAAGGGGCGAGGGAGACCCAGTACTTC. It encodes CASSYQGARETQYF.